This TCR beta chain is from a study of glioma-infiltrating T cells after dendritic cell vaccination. Trimming removed 1 base from V and 6 bases from J, with 5 bases in between. CDR3 length: 12 amino acids. Germline V gene lookup returns CDR1 SGDLS and CDR2 YYNGEE. The immunoSEQ assay amplified TCRB CDR3 from up to roughly 2 ug DNA. Amplification used 60 V beta primers and 13 J beta primers. TCRdb keeps only in-frame clones here, not all; method: immunoSEQ multiplex PCR. The sample records some 73,000 clones, over 70% being singletons. The material was blood, obtained before dendritic cell vaccination. The chain combines TRBV9 with TRBJ2-1; D ambiguous. The origin of this receptor is a human donor with glioblastoma. The CDR3, as DNA: TGTGCCAGCAGCGTACTCAGCAATGAGCAGTTCTTC. It specifies CASSVLSNEQFF. Variable domain in full (rest from reference TRBV9 and TRBJ2-1): DSGVTQTPKHLITATGQRVTLRCSPRSGDLSVYWYQQSLDQGLQFLIQYYNGEERAKGNILERFSAQQFPDLHSELNLSSLELGDSALYFCASSVLSNEQFFGPGTRLTVL.